The 5 T cell receptor beta chains given below trace back to one sample, sequenced in a study of beta chain features in type 1 diabetes. Study results and limitations: Type 1 diabetes patients had TCRB CDR3s that were shorter (moderately but significantly so) in all four CD4+ subsets.

Reverse transcribing all isolated RNA meant expressed TCRB transcripts were sequenced. Method: immunoSEQ multiplex PCR; TCRdb's copy keeps in-frame clones and lacks some. The sample has about 190,000 clones, 6.5% to 8.5% seen once; the top ten hold roughly 0.5%. These receptors lack a known antigen. Specimen: central memory CD4+ T cells from blood. These TCRs come from a man aged 18 to 30 with type 1 diabetes.

The rearrangement joins TRBV5-1 to TRBJ2-1; D not certain. Germline V gene lookup returns CDR1 SGHRS and CDR2 YFSETQ. The CDR3 runs to 13 residues. The V gene lost 4 bases and the J gene lost 5 bases, with 10 bases spanning the gap. The CDR3 protein is CASSHSENNEQFF. The CDR3 nucleotides are TGCGCCAGCAGCCATTCCGAGAACAATGAGCAGTTCTTC.

This clone showed up just a few times. Other DNA sequences within the sample encode an identical CDR3. CDR3 sequence reads: CASSYRGTGRYEQYF. DNA for the CDR3: TGTGCCAGCAGTTATCGAGGGACAGGTCGCTACGAGCAGTACTTC. This rearrangement joins TRBV6-5 to TRBJ2-7; 8 nucleotides line up with TRBD1. Germline V gives CDR1 MNHEY, CDR2 SVGAGI. With V trimmed by 3 bases and J by 3 bases, 7 bases remained unmatched. The length of the CDR3 is 15 residues.

The V gene is TRBV4-2, the J gene TRBJ1-2; 9 nucleotides agree with TRBD1. This CDR3 has 11 amino acids. Trimming at V came to 4 bases and at J to 14 bases, leaving 5 bases not matched to a gene. Germline assignment: CDR1 LGHNA and CDR2 YNFKEQ. CDR3 loop: CASSPGTGSTF. The DNA of the CDR3 is TGTGCCAGCAGCCCCGGGACAGGGAGTACCTTC.

The V and J genes are TRBV9 and TRBJ2-7, with 7 bases identical to TRBD1. Unmatched junction bases numbered 3, after V lost 0 bases and J lost 6 bases. The CDR3 sequence is 13 residues long. CDR1 is SGDLS, CDR2 YYNGEE, per germline. The CDR3 region is CASSVVSGGEQYF. For the CDR3, the DNA is TGTGCCAGCAGCGTAGTGTCAGGGGGCGAGCAGTACTTC.

The chain combines TRBV11-2 with TRBJ1-2; D uncertain. The germline gives CDR1 SGHAT, CDR2 FQNNGV. The CDR3 length is 12 residues. The V end was cut by 3 bases, the J end by 4 bases, with 6 bases between. CDR3 sequence (DNA): TGTGCCAGCAGCTTCCGCAGCTATGGCTACACCTTC. Protein product: CASSFRSYGYTF.